This T cell receptor (beta chain) originates from a study of blood T cell repertoires in COVID-19. For the study at large: Acute-phase and convalescent COVID-19 samples originated in the United States, Italy and Spain.

Participants were aged roughly 18 to 95 years, lived in over 20 US areas, and enrolled virtually. Cohorts were determined from participant-reported clinical history. This clone appeared once. In the authors' workflow: Estimates of nucleated cell counts were drawn from the amplification of reference gene primers. Data came from immunoSEQ multiplex PCR; TCRdb stores just in-frame clones and leaves some out. V, J and clone size were drawn from that table, and D and trimming were deduced from the DNA. This table has more than 200,000 clones, 75% to 85% appearing once. The sequence came from a young man with acute COVID-19. Sequencing was done on a sample of PBMCs or T cells enriched from blood (not recorded which).

CDR3 sequence (DNA): TGTGCCAGCAGCCCCGGGGCCCAGGGGTGGGCTAATGAAAAACTGTTTTTT. This gives the protein CASSPGAQGWANEKLFF. The genes are TRBV7-3 and TRBJ1-4; the D gene is possibly TRBD1 (6 bases). From germline, CDR1 is SGHTA and CDR2 FQGTGA. With 5 bases removed from V and 3 bases from J, the gap between germline ends came to 19 bases. This CDR3 is 17 amino acids long.